One sample yielded the 27 T cell receptor beta chains listed below, sequenced in a study of T cells in Graves' hyperthyroidism and ophthalmopathy. The source material, RNA transcripts, was used to amplify TCR beta CDR3 regions. HTBI primers were employed in a first-round RT-PCR of the TCR CDR3. TCRdb recomputed calls from the multiplex PCR reads with MiXCR, one row per CDR3 protein. This sample carries 350,000 to 450,000 distinct CDR3 sequences, about 14% of them seen once, and the ten largest clones take roughly 9.6%. Material: blood. The source is a woman in her sixties or seventies with Graves' hyperthyroidism.

The V call is TRBV10-3, the J call TRBJ2-3; possible D gene TRBD1, 6 bases. The length of the CDR3 is 13 residues. Trimming took off 3 bases at V and 6 bases at J, with 10 bases between the two ends. Per the germline V gene, CDR1 is ENHRY and CDR2 is SYGVKD. This CDR3 is CAISEQGVDTQYF. CDR3 in DNA: TGTGCCATCAGTGAACAGGGTGTGGATACGCAGTATTTT.

The chain has TRBV2 and TRBJ2-7; TRBD1 matches at 11 bases. This CDR3 contains 14 residues. CDR1 SNHLY and CDR2 FYNNEI come from the germline V gene. Trimming at V came to 7 bases and at J to 2 bases, leaving 4 bases not matched to a gene. This CDR3 reads CASIGQGAAYEQYF. The DNA for the CDR3 is TGTGCCAGCATAGGACAGGGGGCCGCCTACGAGCAGTACTTC.

Many counts were recorded for this clonotype. The chain uses TRBV18 and TRBJ2-3; 7 nucleotides align to TRBD1. The CDR3 extends over 13 amino acids. The germline V gene has CDR1 KGHSH and CDR2 LQKENI. With 8 bases clipped from V and 6 bases from J, the junction kept 8 bases outside the gene matches. The CDR3 sequence is CASRNKTGDTQYF. The CDR3 coding sequence is TGTGCCAGCCGAAATAAGACAGGGGATACGCAGTATTTT.

This clonotype was seen only a few times. The chain links TRBV9 to TRBJ1-2, with 8 positions matching TRBD1. Per germline, CDR1 SGDLS and CDR2 YYNGEE. The CDR3 has 18 amino acids. V lost 0 bases and J lost 3; bases outside the gene matches: 13. The CDR3 DNA is TGTGCCAGCAGCGTAGCGGATGATGGGGCAGGGGGCGACTATGGCTACACCTTC. This translates into CASSVADDGAGGDYGYTF.

The sample holds many counts of this clonotype. J is TRBJ2-5 and V is TRBV3-1, with TRBD2 matching 7 bases. There are 12 residues in the CDR3. Germline lookup yields CDR1 LGHDT and CDR2 YNNKEL (reference sequence). V trimming: 8 bases; J trimming: 5 bases; junction bases outside the gene matches: 5. The CDR3 region is CASAGEEETQYF. CDR3 DNA: TGTGCCAGCGCGGGGGAGGAGGAGACCCAGTACTTC.

This clonotype was observed many times. The CDR3 nucleotides read TGTGCCTGGAGTATCCTAGCGGGAACCTACGAGCAGTACTTC. Protein sequence: CAWSILAGTYEQYF. The rearrangement joins TRBV30 to TRBJ2-7, with 9 bases fitting TRBD2. Germline CDR1 GTSNPN, CDR2 SVGIG (reference sequence). The V segment lost 2 bases and the J segment 2 bases; nucleotides outside the gene matches: 4. The CDR3 has 14 amino acids. Full variable domain (remainder filled in from reference TRBV30 and TRBJ2-7): SQTIHQWPATLVQPVGSPLSLECTVEGTSNPNLYWYRQAAGRGLQLLFYSVGIGQISSEVPQNLSASRPQDRQFILSSKKLLLSDSGFYLCAWSILAGTYEQYFGPGTRLTVT.

This clonotype has just a few counts. This chain joins TRBV18 and TRBJ1-1, with D perhaps TRBD1 (6 bases). V dropped 4 bases and J dropped 11 bases, with 17 bases sitting between them. The CDR3 is 13 residues long. Germline V gives CDR1 KGHSH, CDR2 LQKENI. CDR3 sequence reads: CASSQEQGLGAFF. Here the CDR3 DNA reads TGTGCCAGCTCACAGGAACAGGGTCTAGGCGCTTTCTTT.

The V gene is TRBV12-3 or TRBV12-4, the J gene TRBJ2-5; D call uncertain. The CDR3 length is 13 residues. The V gene lost 6 bases and the J gene lost 5 bases, with 13 bases spanning the gap. The DNA of the CDR3 is TGTGCCAGCAGCCAGATGGTTATGGAGACCCAGTACTTC. Protein product: CASSQMVMETQYF.

In its sample, this clonotype was seen a few times. This chain connects TRBV9 to TRBJ2-2; 7 bases match TRBD1. The CDR3 extends over 16 amino acids. With V trimmed by 4 bases and J by 0 bases, 6 bases remained unmatched. The germline CDR1 and CDR2 sequences are SGDLS and YYNGEE. CDR3: CASSTGQTANTGELFF. CDR3 DNA: TGTGCCAGCAGCACGGGACAGACAGCGAACACCGGGGAGCTGTTTTTT.

This clonotype was found many times. The chain links TRBV20-1 to TRBJ2-7; tentative D call: TRBD1 (5 bases). The germline V gene has CDR1 DFQATT and CDR2 SNEGSKA (reference sequence). The CDR3 totals 17 residues. Deletions cut 6 bases from V and 0 bases from J, with 24 bases between. CDR3 DNA: TGCAGTGCCCCAGCCTTGCCCCCGGACAAAAACTCCTACGAGCAGTACTTC. It is translated as CSAPALPPDKNSYEQYF.

This clonotype has a count of ten or more. The chain links TRBV7-2 to TRBJ2-7; 13 positions match TRBD2. Germline V gene lookup returns CDR1 SGHTA and CDR2 FQGNSA. There are 17 residues in the CDR3. The junction had 7 bases not matched to a gene; V was cut back by 5 bases and J by 0 bases. In DNA, the CDR3 is TGTGCCAGCAGCCGGACTAGCGGGAGCCATCTCTCCTACGAGCAGTACTTC. Translated: CASSRTSGSHLSYEQYF.

The V and J genes are TRBV4-2 and TRBJ2-7, with 7 bases identical to TRBD2. In germline, CDR1 is LGHNA, CDR2 YNFKEQ. The CDR3 is 14 residues long. V shed 0 bases and J 5 bases; nucleotides not matched to a gene: 4. The CDR3 region is CASSQEGLADEQYF. The CDR3 nucleotides are TGTGCCAGCAGCCAAGAAGGTCTAGCGGACGAGCAGTACTTC.

This clonotype occurred once. The chain uses TRBV5-5 and TRBJ2-5; the match to TRBD2 covers 11 bases. V gave up 4 bases and J gave up 4 bases; unmatched junction bases: 12. Germline-derived CDR1 and CDR2 are SGHKS and YYEKEE (reference sequence). The CDR3 totals 17 residues. The CDR3 DNA reads as TGTGCCAGCAGCCGGGTAACTAGCGGGAGACGAGGAGAGACCCAGTACTTC. It is translated as CASSRVTSGRRGETQYF.

The chain recombines TRBV9 with TRBJ2-3; no clear D. Germline CDR1 is SGDLS and CDR2 is YYNGEE. V was shortened by 2 bases and J by 3 bases, with 10 bases between the two germline ends. CDR3 size: 14 residues. For the CDR3, the DNA is TGTGCCAGCAGCGTTAGAGTTCGTACAGATACGCAGTATTTT. It encodes CASSVRVRTDTQYF.

The genes are TRBV28 and TRBJ2-1; D is undetermined. V lost 3 bases and J 5 bases, leaving 8 bases between the germline ends. The CDR3 sequence is 13 residues long. Germline CDR1 and CDR2: MDHEN and SYDVKM. The CDR3 sequence: CASSFNLNNEQFF. The CDR3 DNA reads as TGTGCCAGCAGTTTTAACTTAAACAATGAGCAGTTCTTC. Full variable domain (remainder filled in from reference TRBV28 and TRBJ2-1): DVKVTQSSRYLVKRTGEKVFLECVQDMDHENMFWYRQDPGLGLRLIYFSYDVKMKEKGDIPEGYSVSREKKERFSLILESASTNQTSMYLCASSFNLNNEQFFGPGTRLTVL.

This chain joins TRBV19 and TRBJ2-5; D is undetermined. The CDR3 runs 12 residues. V was trimmed by 3 bases and J by 5 bases, leaving 7 bases between them. Germline V gives CDR1 LNHDA, CDR2 SQIVND (reference sequence). CDR3 bases: TGTGCCAGTAGTATTCGATGGGAGACCCAGTACTTC. Protein sequence: CASSIRWETQYF.

Concerning this clonotype: A much larger clone sits a single nucleotide away, making a read error possible. This chain links TRBV12-3 or TRBV12-4 with TRBJ2-2, with D unresolved. CDR3 size: 16 residues. With 3 bases removed from V and 1 base from J, the gap between germline ends came to 12 bases. CDR3 protein: CASSFRSYRNTGELFF. The CDR3, as DNA: TGTGCCAGCAGTTTTAGGTCGTACAGGAACACCGGGGAGCTGTTTTTT.

By proportion, this clonotype is medium-sized. This chain joins TRBV6-2 or TRBV6-3 and TRBJ2-7, with D possibly being TRBD2 (5 bases). The CDR3 runs to 17 residues. Trimming cost V 5 bases and J 0 bases, with 20 bases left between them. Looked up from germline, CDR1 is MNHEY and CDR2 is SVGEGT. CDR3 DNA sequence: TGTGCCAGCAGTCCCCGGCGGAGATTAGCGAGCTCCTACGAGCAGTACTTC. Translation gives CASSPRRRLASSYEQYF.

There are many counts of this clonotype. The chain employs TRBV30 and TRBJ2-4, with D perhaps matching TRBD1 or TRBD2 (5 bases each). Germline V lookup: CDR1 GTSNPN, CDR2 SVGIG (reference sequence). CDR3 length: 14 residues. V shed 1 base and J shed 1 base, with 8 bases lying between them. The DNA for the CDR3 is TGTGCCTGGAGTGGGGGCGGGGCCAAAAACATTCAGTACTTC. Translation: CAWSGGGAKNIQYF.

This clonotype was counted a few times. The rearrangement uses TRBV5-6 and TRBJ1-2; D is unresolved. Trimming removed 3 bases from V and 0 bases from J, with 12 bases in between. Looked up from germline, CDR1 is SGHDT and CDR2 is YYEEEE. The CDR3 extends over 15 amino acids. CDR3 DNA sequence: TGTGCCAGCAGCTGGGTGGGATCGGCTAACTATGGCTACACCTTC. Translation gives CASSWVGSANYGYTF.

The table lists this clonotype with a few counts. This chain uses TRBV6-1 with TRBJ2-1; 9 bases are shared with TRBD1. Losses at the gene ends were 6 bases for V and 5 bases for J; bases not matched to a gene: 17. The CDR3 totals 18 residues. Germline CDR1 reads MNHNS; CDR2 reads SASEGT. CDR3 in amino acids: CASRRDRENPLINNEQFF. For the CDR3, the DNA is TGTGCCAGCAGGAGGGACAGGGAAAACCCACTGATCAACAATGAGCAGTTCTTC.

The rearrangement links TRBV19 to TRBJ1-1; 7 nucleotides align to TRBD1. This CDR3 has 15 residues. Germline lookup yields CDR1 LNHDA and CDR2 SQIVND (reference sequence). V trimming: 10 bases; J trimming: 10 bases; junction bases outside the gene matches: 21. CDR3 protein: CATNPRKGAAMGAFF. CDR3 bases: TGTGCCACGAACCCCCGCAAGGGGGCCGCAATGGGAGCTTTCTTT.

This clonotype was observed many times. The rearrangement uses TRBV20-1 and TRBJ1-2; D may be TRBD1 (6 bases). From germline, CDR1 is DFQATT and CDR2 SNEGSKA (reference sequence). With 1 base removed from V and 7 bases from J, the gap between germline ends came to 10 bases. The CDR3 loop spans 12 amino acids. The CDR3 reads CSARAGAGGYTF. In nucleotides, the CDR3 is TGCAGTGCTAGAGCGGGGGCTGGTGGCTACACCTTC.

This clonotype was counted only a few times. This chain uses TRBV5-1 with TRBJ2-5, with D possibly matching TRBD1 (5 bases). The CDR3 is 14 residues long. Germline lookup yields CDR1 SGHRS and CDR2 YFSETQ. V dropped 4 bases and J dropped 3 bases, with 13 bases sitting between them. The chain's CDR3 is CASSPRTDKETQYF. DNA for the CDR3: TGCGCCAGCAGCCCCCGGACGGACAAAGAGACCCAGTACTTC.

This clonotype has ten or more counts. The V call is TRBV7-9, the J call TRBJ2-7; D possibly corresponds to TRBD1 (6 bases). The CDR3 has 14 amino acids. The germline CDR1 and CDR2 sequences are SEHNR and FQNEAQ (reference sequence). V dropped 5 bases and J dropped 2 bases, with 13 bases sitting between them. This CDR3 reads CASSPRTAAYEQYF. The CDR3 nucleotides are TGTGCCAGCAGCCCACGGACAGCGGCCTACGAGCAGTACTTC. Full variable domain (outside the CDR3, taken from reference TRBV7-9 and TRBJ2-7): DTGVSQNPRHKITKRGQNVTFRCDPISEHNRLYWYRQTLGQGPEFLTYFQNEAQLEKSRLLSDRFSAERPKGSFSTLEIQRTEQGDSAMYLCASSPRTAAYEQYFGPGTRLTVT.

This clonotype has ten or more counts. The chain uses TRBV6-1 and TRBJ1-6, with D hard to call. V was shortened by 2 bases and J by 10 bases, with 9 bases between the two germline ends. Germline V gene data show CDR1 as MNHNS and CDR2 as SASEGT. This CDR3 has 13 residues. The CDR3 nucleotides read TGTGCCAGCAGTGAATCGGCTCGGTCACCCCTCCACTTT. Protein product: CASSESARSPLHF.

This clonotype came up a few times. This chain joins TRBV28 and TRBJ2-7; 8 bases fit TRBD2. After removal of 6 bases from V and 6 bases from J, the junction contained 16 bases not matched to a gene. This CDR3 contains 16 residues. CDR1 and CDR2 from the germline V gene are MDHEN and SYDVKM. The CDR3 reads CASSSPRGGARGEQYF. For the CDR3, the DNA is TGTGCCAGCAGCTCCCCCCGGGGGGGGGCGCGGGGCGAGCAGTACTTC.